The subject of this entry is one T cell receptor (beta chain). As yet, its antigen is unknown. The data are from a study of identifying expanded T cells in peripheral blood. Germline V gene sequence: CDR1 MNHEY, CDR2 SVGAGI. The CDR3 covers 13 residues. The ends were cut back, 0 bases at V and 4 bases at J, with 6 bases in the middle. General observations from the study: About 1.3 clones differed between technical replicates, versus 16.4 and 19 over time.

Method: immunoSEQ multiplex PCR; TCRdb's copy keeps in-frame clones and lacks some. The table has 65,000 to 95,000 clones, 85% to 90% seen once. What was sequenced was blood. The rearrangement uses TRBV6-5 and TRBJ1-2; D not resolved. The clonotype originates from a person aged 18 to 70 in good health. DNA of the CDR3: TGTGCCAGCAGTTACTCCGAGAGCTATGGCTACACCTTC. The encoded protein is CASSYSESYGYTF.